These T cell receptor beta chains were read from a single sample in a study of control samples from healthy donors and cancer patients. Using immunoSEQ multiplex PCR, the repertoire was profiled, and TCRdb retains in-frame clones only, with some absent. The top ten clones hold 9.5% to 13% of a sample with roughly 14,000 clones, 80% to 90% of them seen once. Specimen: PBMCs. These receptors were taken from a woman aged 70-85 years with colorectal cancer. The CDR3 runs from the conserved cysteine through the conserved F or W. D genes are given only for firm matches. Rows may omit the clone size; those that give it use once, few, many or a size class.

j_call,clone_size,v_call,d_call,cdr3_aa,cdr3_nt
TRBJ1-2,-,TRBV4-3,TRBD1,CASSQDRGQGYGYTF,TGCGCCAGCAGCCAAGATAGGGGACAGGGCTATGGCTACACCTTC
TRBJ2-1,few,TRBV7-2,TRBD2,CASIQGLAGAGEQFF,TGTGCCAGCATCCAGGGGCTAGCGGGAGCCGGTGAGCAGTTCTTC
TRBJ2-7,-,TRBV9,-,CASSHGVAASYEQYF,TGTGCCAGCAGCCACGGCGTAGCGGCCTCCTACGAGCAGTACTTC
TRBJ2-1,once,TRBV5-1,-,CASSPQPGEYPYNEQFF,TGCGCCAGCAGCCCACAGCCGGGAGAGTACCCCTACAATGAGCAGTTCTTC
TRBJ1-1,-,TRBV12-3/TRBV12-4,TRBD1,CASSRQGGTEAFF,TGTGCCAGCAGTCGACAGGGAGGAACTGAAGCTTTCTTT
TRBJ2-1,-,TRBV7-8,TRBD2,CASSPLPLAGGNNEQFF,TGTGCCAGCAGCCCCCTACCCCTAGCGGGGGGTAACAATGAGCAGTTCTTC
TRBJ1-3,-,TRBV6-6,TRBD1,CASSSGQARTGNTIYF,TGTGCCAGCAGTTCCGGACAGGCGAGGACTGGAAACACCATATATTTT
TRBJ2-4,-,TRBV18,TRBD2,CASSPALAGLAKNIQYF,TGTGCCAGCTCACCGGCCCTAGCGGGGCTAGCCAAAAACATTCAGTACTTC
TRBJ1-2,-,TRBV25-1,TRBD1,CASSAGTAYGYTF,TGTGCCAGCAGCGCCGGGACAGCTTATGGCTACACCTTC
TRBJ2-1,-,TRBV9,-,CASGPRDSAYNEQFF,TGTGCCAGCGGGCCCCGGGACTCCGCTTACAATGAGCAGTTCTTC
TRBJ2-5,-,TRBV4-3,-,CASSPRDPRYQETQYF,TGCGCCAGCAGCCCCCGGGACCCCCGGTACCAAGAGACCCAGTACTTC
TRBJ2-7,-,TRBV11-3,-,CASSLDGTTPTYEQYF,TGTGCCAGCAGCTTAGATGGAACTACCCCTACCTACGAGCAGTACTTC
TRBJ1-1,-,TRBV2,-,CASSLTELTNTEAFF,TGTGCCAGCAGCCTTACAGAACTCACGAACACTGAAGCTTTCTTT
TRBJ1-2,-,TRBV4-3,TRBD1,CASSQTGEGSYGYTF,TGCGCCAGCAGCCAAACAGGGGAGGGCTCCTATGGCTACACCTTC
TRBJ2-1,-,TRBV4-1,-,CASSQVGGRYNEQFF,TGCGCCAGCAGCCAAGTAGGAGGGCGGTACAATGAGCAGTTCTTC
TRBJ2-3,-,TRBV11-2,TRBD2,CASSSGTSGRVYTQYF,TGTGCCAGCAGCTCGGGGACTAGCGGGAGAGTATATACGCAGTATTTT
TRBJ1-1,-,TRBV29-1,-,CSVGMGVGTEAFF,TGCAGCGTTGGAATGGGGGTAGGGACTGAAGCTTTCTTT
TRBJ2-1,-,TRBV15,TRBD2,CATSPRRGGNEQFF,TGTGCCACCAGCCCTAGGCGGGGGGGGAATGAGCAGTTCTTC
TRBJ1-2,-,TRBV5-8,TRBD1,CASSLPGQGEDGYGYTF,TGTGCCAGCAGCTTACCGGGACAGGGTGAGGACGGCTATGGCTACACCTTC
TRBJ1-5,-,TRBV4-2,-,CASTQGEQPQHF,TGTGCCAGCACCCAAGGGGAACAGCCCCAGCATTTT
TRBJ2-7,-,TRBV3-1/TRBV3-2,-,CASSQVLRTYLSYEQYF,TGTGCCAGCAGCCAAGTTCTGAGGACCTACCTCTCCTACGAGCAGTACTTC
TRBJ1-2,-,TRBV2,-,CATAAPDGGYTF,TGTGCCACTGCGGCTCCGGACGGTGGCTACACCTTC
TRBJ2-7,-,TRBV3-1/TRBV3-2,-,CASSPRGGALPHEQYF,TGTGCCAGCAGCCCGCGGGGTGGGGCTCTTCCCCACGAGCAGTACTTC
TRBJ2-3,once,TRBV7-3,-,CASSLTGVNTDTQYF,TGTGCCAGCAGCTTAACAGGGGTGAACACAGATACGCAGTATTTT
TRBJ2-2,-,TRBV9,TRBD2,CASSSGSGTLTGELFF,TGTGCCAGCAGCTCCGGGAGCGGGACCCTCACCGGGGAGCTGTTTTTT
TRBJ1-1,-,TRBV9,-,CASSAPTAVNTEAFF,TGTGCCAGCAGCGCTCCGACAGCCGTGAACACTGAAGCTTTCTTT
TRBJ2-5,-,TRBV11-2,-,CASSLLGHHQETQYF,TGTGCCAGCAGCTTATTGGGACATCACCAAGAGACCCAGTACTTC
TRBJ1-1,-,TRBV5-6,-,CASSRAALRVNTEAFF,TGTGCCAGCAGCCGGGCGGCCCTTAGGGTGAACACTGAAGCTTTCTTT
TRBJ2-5,once,TRBV7-8,TRBD2,CASSLGGEGTQYF,TGTGCCAGCAGCCTCGGTGGGGAGGGAACCCAGTACTTC
TRBJ1-2,-,TRBV4-2,TRBD1,CASSRGGQDDLFAPYGYTF,TGTGCCAGCAGCCGGGGCGGACAGGATGATTTATTCGCGCCTTATGGCTACACCTTC
TRBJ1-2,-,TRBV18,-,CASSPKNRDNYGYTF,TGTGCCAGCTCACCAAAGAATCGGGACAACTATGGCTACACCTTC
TRBJ2-7,-,TRBV5-8,-,CASSPGTVEQYF,TGTGCCAGCAGCCCTGGGACGGTCGAGCAGTACTTC
TRBJ1-2,-,TRBV5-5,-,CASSPIRGYGYTF,TGTGCCAGCAGCCCGATCCGGGGCTATGGCTACACCTTC
TRBJ1-5,-,TRBV3-1/TRBV3-2,-,CATTNRADQGSNQPQHF,TGTGCCACCACCAACCGGGCCGACCAAGGTAGCAATCAGCCCCAGCATTTT
TRBJ1-1,-,TRBV9,-,CASSVGEGTNTEAFF,TGTGCCAGCAGCGTAGGGGAGGGCACCAACACTGAAGCTTTCTTT
TRBJ2-3,-,TRBV19,TRBD1,CASSSDRGWGTDTQYF,TGTGCCAGTAGTAGTGACAGGGGCTGGGGCACAGATACGCAGTATTTT
TRBJ2-1,-,TRBV2,-,CASSADRSSYNEQFF,TGTGCCAGCAGCGCCGACCGGAGCTCCTACAATGAGCAGTTCTTC
TRBJ1-3,few,TRBV10-3,-,CAITGDSNTIYF,TGTGCCATCACTGGAGACAGTAACACCATATATTTT
TRBJ1-2,-,TRBV18,TRBD1,CASSPKGQGNNTF,TGTGCCAGCTCACCAAAGGGACAGGGGAATAACACCTTC
TRBJ2-7,few,TRBV7-6,-,CASSPGGRSYEQYF,TGTGCCAGCAGCCCTGGGGGGAGGAGTTACGAGCAGTACTTC
TRBJ1-1,-,TRBV23-1,-,CASSQSRRTNTEAFF,TGCGCCAGCAGTCAATCGAGGCGGACGAACACTGAAGCTTTCTTT
TRBJ1-4,-,TRBV29-1,TRBD1,CSAGTGGREKLFF,TGCAGCGCCGGGACAGGGGGCAGGGAAAAACTGTTTTTT
TRBJ1-1,-,TRBV5-1,TRBD1,CASSSVPGQGWNTEAFF,TGCGCCAGCAGCTCAGTCCCGGGACAGGGTTGGAACACTGAAGCTTTCTTT
TRBJ2-1,-,TRBV12-3/TRBV12-4,-,CASSTRNNEQFF,TGTGCCAGCAGTACAAGGAACAATGAGCAGTTCTTC
TRBJ2-4,-,TRBV7-2,TRBD2,CASSSEILAGGPGKNIQYF,TGTGCCAGCAGCTCAGAGATCCTAGCGGGAGGGCCAGGCAAAAACATTCAGTACTTC